This T cell receptor beta chain was profiled in a study of radiotherapy plus CTLA-4 blockade in lung cancer. Overall study findings and caveats: Following radiotherapy plus ipilimumab, tumor-derived TCR clones expanded in the blood.

With regard to this clone: Antigen: not known.

The data were produced by immunoSEQ multiplex PCR, yet TCRdb's version contains in-frame clones alone and is incomplete. The sample lists around 85,000 clones; 70% to 90% were seen once. This specimen consisted of peripheral blood, obtained from a patient treated with radiotherapy plus ipilimumab. This receptor was obtained from a human donor with non-small cell lung cancer who had a partial response to radiotherapy plus ipilimumab.

The CDR3 bases are TGTGCCAGCAGCCCGGGGGGGAACACCGGGGAGCTGTTTTTT. Protein sequence: CASSPGGNTGELFF. The V gene is TRBV7-2, the J gene TRBJ2-2; 7 bases agree with TRBD2. CDR1 is SGHTA and CDR2 is FQGNSA in the germline V gene. This CDR3 is 14 amino acids long. The V segment lost 5 bases and the J segment 1 base; nucleotides outside the gene matches: 1.